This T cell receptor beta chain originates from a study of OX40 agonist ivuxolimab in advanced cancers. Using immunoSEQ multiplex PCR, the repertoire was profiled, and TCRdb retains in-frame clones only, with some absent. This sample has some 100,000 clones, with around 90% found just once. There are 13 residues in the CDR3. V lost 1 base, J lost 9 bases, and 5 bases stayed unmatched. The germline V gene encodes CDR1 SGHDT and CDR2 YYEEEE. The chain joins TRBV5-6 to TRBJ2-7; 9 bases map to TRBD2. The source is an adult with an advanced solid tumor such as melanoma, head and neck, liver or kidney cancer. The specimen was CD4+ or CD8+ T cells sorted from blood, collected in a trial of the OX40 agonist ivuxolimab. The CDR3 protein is CASSLTGTSWQYF. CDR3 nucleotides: TGTGCCAGCAGCTTGACCGGGACTAGCTGGCAGTACTTC.